A single T cell receptor (beta chain) is shown here with its context. The data stem from a study of blood T cell repertoires in COVID-19. TCRdb's copy holds only in-frame clones and misses some; the assay was immunoSEQ multiplex PCR. The sample has about 370,000 clones, around 87% seen once. Looked up from germline, CDR1 is SGHRS and CDR2 is YFSETQ. The V and J ends lost 5 bases and 4 bases, in that order; junction bases with no gene match: 6. This CDR3 is built from 14 residues. Sequencing was done on a sample of peripheral blood. V is TRBV5-1 and J is TRBJ1-2; the match to TRBD1 covers 9 bases. The sequence was collected from a man aged 18 to 29 with active or convalescent COVID-19. CDR3 sequence: CASSPMTGGYGYTF. The CDR3 bases are TGCGCCAGCAGTCCTATGACAGGGGGCTATGGCTACACCTTC. The full variable domain, completed using reference TRBV5-1 and TRBJ1-2, is KAGVTQTPRYLIKTRGQQVTLSCSPISGHRSVSWYQQTPGQGLQFLFEYFSETQRNKGNFPGRFSGRQFSNSRSEMNVSTLELGDSALYLCASSPMTGGYGYTFGSGTRLTVV.